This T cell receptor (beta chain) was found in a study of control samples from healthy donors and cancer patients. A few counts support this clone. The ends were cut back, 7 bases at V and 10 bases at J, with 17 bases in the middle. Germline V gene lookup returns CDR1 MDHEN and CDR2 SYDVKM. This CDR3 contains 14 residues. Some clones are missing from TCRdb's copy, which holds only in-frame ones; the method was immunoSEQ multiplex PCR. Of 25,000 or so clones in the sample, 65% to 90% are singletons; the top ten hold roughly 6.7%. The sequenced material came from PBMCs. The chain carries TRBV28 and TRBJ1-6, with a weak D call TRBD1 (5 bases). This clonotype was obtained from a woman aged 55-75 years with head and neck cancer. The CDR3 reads CASMPGPRRSPLHF. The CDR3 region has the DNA TGTGCCAGCATGCCGGGACCGCGGCGGTCACCCCTCCACTTT.